Listed here are 10 T cell receptor beta chains from one sample, sequenced in a study of T cell repertoires in cytomegalovirus infection. For these receptors, no antigen is known. Each CDR3 protein gets one entry after TCRdb re-called the reads with MiXCR. The repertoire holds roughly 570,000 distinct CDR3 sequences, approximately 40% seen once, with roughly 50% in the top ten. The sample consisted of cultured PBMCs, taken from culture after CMV antigen stimulation. All receptors come from a human donor in good health (CMV status not recorded). Some clones in this sample may be carry-over from other donors' samples.

The V and J genes are TRBV7-8 and TRBJ1-5; the D gene is possibly TRBD1 (6 bases). This CDR3 spans 16 amino acids. Germline CDR1 SGHVS, CDR2 FQNEAQ. The V and J ends lost 2 bases and 8 bases respectively, with 19 bases between them. In DNA form, the CDR3 reads TGTGCCAGCAGCTTACAAGGGATAGGGGGTTGGGAGCCCCAGCATTTT. Protein: CASSLQGIGGWEPQHF.

The genes are TRBV19 and TRBJ2-6; the D is unclear. The CDR3 runs to 17 residues. Trimming took off 5 bases at V and 0 bases at J, with 14 bases between the two ends. Germline lookup yields CDR1 LNHDA and CDR2 SQIVND (reference sequence). The CDR3 region is CASSPKTGYSGANVLTF. In DNA, the CDR3 is TGTGCCAGTAGTCCGAAAACTGGGTACTCTGGGGCCAACGTCCTGACTTTC.

The V gene is TRBV19, the J gene TRBJ2-3, with TRBD2 identical over 15 bases. CDR3 length equals 15 residues. Germline CDR1 is LNHDA and CDR2 is SQIVND (reference sequence). Trimming cost V 9 bases and J 6 bases; bases outside gene matches: 7. The CDR3 protein is CASVGLAGGSDTQYF. The CDR3 DNA sequence: TGTGCCAGCGTGGGACTAGCGGGAGGTTCGGATACGCAGTATTTT.

This clonotype was counted between two and nine times. The J gene is TRBJ1-4, the V gene TRBV2; no firm D call. Germline CDR1 SNHLY, CDR2 FYNNEI. The CDR3 has 16 residues. The V and J ends lost 6 bases and 0 bases respectively, with 14 bases between them. The CDR3 DNA reads TGTGCCAGCAGACCCTACGGCGGGGCAACTAATGAAAAACTGTTTTTT. Translating gives CASRPYGGATNEKLFF.

CDR3 DNA: TGCAGCGAATCACCCGGGACAGGGCTAGGGAACAATGAGCAGTTCTTC. Translated: CSESPGTGLGNNEQFF. V is TRBV20-1 and J is TRBJ2-1, with 9 bases aligning to TRBD1. Germline V gene data show CDR1 as DFQATT and CDR2 as SNEGSKA (reference sequence). CDR3 length: 16 residues.

The sample holds a few counts of this clonotype. V and J are TRBV7-2 and TRBJ2-7; D tentatively fits TRBD1 or TRBD2 (5 bases each). Trimming took 3 bases from V and 1 from J, leaving 13 bases between them. CDR1 is SGHTA and CDR2 is FQGNSA in the germline V gene. The CDR3 has 15 amino acids. The CDR3: CASSLSGTDSYEQYF. The DNA for the CDR3 is TGTGCCAGCAGCTTGTCCGGGACGGATTCCTACGAGCAGTACTTC. Based on the CDR3 plus reference TRBV7-2 and TRBJ2-7, the full variable domain is GAGVSQSPSNKVTEKGKDVELRCDPISGHTALYWYRQSLGQGLEFLIYFQGNSAPDKSGLPSDRFSAERTGGSVSTLTIQRTQQEDSAVYLCASSLSGTDSYEQYFGPGTRLTVT.

The chain uses TRBV10-3 and TRBJ2-2; D remains unclear. V lost 6 bases, J lost 0 bases, and 11 bases lay in between. The CDR3 extends over 15 amino acids. Germline CDR1 reads ENHRY; CDR2 reads SYGVKD. CDR3 sequence (DNA): TGTGCCATCAGCGCTCTCGGAGCGAACACCGGGGAGCTGTTTTTT. Its translation: CAISALGANTGELFF.

This clonotype turned up a few times. This rearrangement joins TRBV6-1 to TRBJ2-5; TRBD1 matches 8 bases. This CDR3 is built from 15 residues. Germline V lookup: CDR1 MNHNS, CDR2 SASEGT. V lost 1 base, J lost 4 bases, and 5 bases stayed unmatched. CDR3 coding DNA: TGTGCCAGCAGTGAAGGGACAGGGACCCCAGAGACCCAGTACTTC. Residues: CASSEGTGTPETQYF.

This chain joins TRBV7-9 and TRBJ1-6; D is ambiguous. The CDR3 is 13 amino acids. Germline V gene data show CDR1 as SEHNR and CDR2 as FQNEAQ (reference sequence). The V end lost 2 bases, the J end lost 9 bases, and 8 bases lay between the germline ends. CDR3 loop: CASSLNERSPLHF. In DNA form, the CDR3 reads TGTGCCAGCAGCTTAAATGAGCGTTCACCCCTCCACTTT.

The chain is built from TRBV6-1 and TRBJ1-6, with 7 bases identical to TRBD1. The CDR3 has 16 residues. Germline V gene lookup returns CDR1 MNHNS and CDR2 SASEGT. V shed 1 base and J 7 bases; nucleotides not matched to a gene: 7. CDR3 nucleotides: TGTGCCAGCAGTGAAGGGGCAGGGGGATACAATTCACCCCTCCACTTT. Its protein product is CASSEGAGGYNSPLHF.